This T cell receptor (beta chain) was identified in a study of T cell responses to AZD1222 COVID-19 vaccine. Study-level points and caveats: Clonal diversity may have been underestimated, and the donors were mostly white British, with more females than males.

Of note for this clone: The antigen is unknown.

Germline V lookup: CDR1 SGHNT, CDR2 YYREEE (reference sequence). The CDR3 spans 15 residues. V lost 0 bases to trimming and J lost 2 bases; unmatched junction nucleotides: 0. The assay was immunoSEQ multiplex PCR, and TCRdb's table has in-frame clones only and misses some. The sample lists roughly 140,000 clones; 90% were seen once. The sequence was obtained from an adult who received the AZD1222 COVID-19 vaccine. Source: peripheral blood, taken 28 days after the second AZD1222 dose. The rearrangement links TRBV5-4 to TRBJ1-3, with 9 nucleotides matching TRBD1. CDR3 in DNA: TGTGCCAGCAGCTTGGGGACAGGGGCTGGAAACACCATATATTTT. This gives the protein CASSLGTGAGNTIYF.